This T cell receptor beta chain was identified in a study of blood T cell repertoires in COVID-19. Study context: The United States, Italy and Spain provided the acute and convalescent COVID-19 samples.

Looked up from germline, CDR1 is MNHEY and CDR2 is SMNVEV (reference sequence). V shed 7 bases and J shed 7 bases, with 17 bases lying between them. The CDR3 consists of 14 residues. As originally analysed: It was from reference gene primer amplification that nucleated cell counts were estimated. Some clones are missing from TCRdb's copy, which holds only in-frame ones; the method was immunoSEQ multiplex PCR. Clone size and the V and J calls come from that table; the DNA yielded D and trimming. The data show about 170,000 clones, more than 70% seen once. V usage is TRBV27 and J usage is TRBJ2-1; perhaps TRBD2 as D (7 bases). The sequenced material came from peripheral blood. This clonotype was obtained from a woman aged 70-85 years who had recovered from COVID-19. The CDR3: CASTLAGARNEQFF. The CDR3, as DNA: TGTGCCAGCACCCTGGCGGGGGCGAGGAATGAGCAGTTCTTC.